The rows below give T cell receptor beta chains drawn from one sample of a study of blood T cells in healthy people across ages. TCRdb re-derived calls from the 5' RACE reads in MiXCR, one entry per CDR3 protein. This sample yields over 600,000 distinct CDR3 sequences, of which around 43% are seen a single time; 25% to 30% belongs to the top ten. Sequenced input: blood. Receptors were obtained from an elderly man in good health. Each CDR3 is given with its conserved first and last residue. D genes are given only for firm matches. Clone size appears in some rows only: once, few, many, or a class for an expanded clone.

>TRBJ2-4|many|TRBV10-3|NA
TGTGCCATCAGTGAGGGATCAACCAGAAACATTCAGTACTTC
CAISEGSTRNIQYF
>TRBJ2-3|NA|TRBV4-2|TRBD2
TGTGCCGGCAGCCAAGATGTGGGCGGGGGTCGGAGCACAGATACGCAGTATTTT
CAGSQDVGGGRSTDTQYF
>TRBJ2-1|NA|TRBV29-1|NA
TGCAGCGGTGGGGGAGCGGGCGACAATGAGCAGTTCTTC
CSGGGAGDNEQFF
>TRBJ2-2|once|TRBV20-1|TRBD2
TGCAGTGCTAGAGGGGACTCCGGGGGAGGGCTGGTCGGGGAGCTGTTTTTT
CSARGDSGGGLVGELFF
>TRBJ2-1|few|TRBV4-2|NA
TGTGCCAGCAGCCAACGTCACGGCGCGCAGTTCTTC
CASSQRHGAQFF
>TRBJ2-3|NA|TRBV12-3/TRBV12-4|NA
TGTGCCAGCAGCCTCGGACAGTTGGCAGATACGCAGTATTTT
CASSLGQLADTQYF
>TRBJ2-7|NA|TRBV6-2/TRBV6-3|NA
TGTGCCAGCAGTTACTCGGGGCTGGGCTCCTACGAGCAGTACTTC
CASSYSGLGSYEQYF
>TRBJ1-1|NA|TRBV7-2|NA
TGTGCCAGCAGCTTACGCAGTGATAACACTGAAGCTTTCTTT
CASSLRSDNTEAFF
>TRBJ2-7|NA|TRBV11-1|NA
TGTGCCTCTGGGAGGACGAATTCCTACGAGCAGTACTTC
CASGRTNSYEQYF
>TRBJ2-7|few|TRBV12-3/TRBV12-4|TRBD2
TGTGCCAGCAGTCAACCGGGACTAGCGGGAGGCGAGCAGTACTTC
CASSQPGLAGGEQYF
>TRBJ1-1|NA|TRBV5-5|NA
TGTGCCAGCAGCGATCAGGCGAACACTGAAGCTTTCTTT
CASSDQANTEAFF
>TRBJ2-1|NA|TRBV6-1|NA
TGTGCCAGCACATTCGTTGGGGGTTACAATGAGCAGTTCTTC
CASTFVGGYNEQFF
>TRBJ2-7|NA|TRBV27|TRBD1
TGTGCCAGCGGACAGGGGTTCAACGAGCAGTACTTC
CASGQGFNEQYF
>TRBJ2-7|NA|TRBV5-8|NA
TGTGCCAGCACTCGGGGGTATCGGACCTACGAGCAGTACTTC
CASTRGYRTYEQYF
>TRBJ2-2|NA|TRBV2|NA
TGTGCCAGCAAGAGACAGGAGAACACCGGGGAGCTGTTTTTT
CASKRQENTGELFF
>TRBJ2-1|NA|TRBV20-1|TRBD2
TGCAGTGCAAAGATACATAGCGGGGTAAACCCGGATGAGCAGTTCTTC
CSAKIHSGVNPDEQFF
>TRBJ2-7|NA|TRBV29-1|TRBD1
TGCAGCGTGAAGGTTGCCTCTGGACAGGGGTATTTGGACGAGCAGTACTTC
CSVKVASGQGYLDEQYF
>TRBJ2-7|NA|TRBV29-1|TRBD1
TGCAGCGTTAGACAGGGAAACTACGAGCAGTACTTC
CSVRQGNYEQYF
>TRBJ1-6|NA|TRBV28|NA
TGTGCCAGCAGGGGACACGAAGTTAATAATTCACCCCTCCACTTT
CASRGHEVNNSPLHF
>TRBJ2-1|few|TRBV27|TRBD2
TGTGCCAGCAGTCCCCGGGGGGGGTTCGGTGAGCAGTTCTTC
CASSPRGGFGEQFF
>TRBJ2-7|NA|TRBV7-2|TRBD2
TGTGCCGGCAGCCCGCCGGCTAGCGGGAGAGTTTGGGGGACCTACGAGCAGTACTTC
CAGSPPASGRVWGTYEQYF
>TRBJ2-7|few|TRBV20-1|NA
TGCAGTGCTTCCGCCGACAGCTACGAGCAGTACTTC
CSASADSYEQYF
>TRBJ2-7|many|TRBV7-8|NA
TGTGCCAGCAGCCCGAAGGGACTTCCCGGGCGCGAGCAGTACTTC
CASSPKGLPGREQYF
>TRBJ2-1|NA|TRBV24-1|NA
TGTGCCACCAGTGGGACTACCGGCAATGAGCAGTTCTTC
CATSGTTGNEQFF
>TRBJ2-3|NA|TRBV28|NA
TGTGCCAGCGGTTTCGGTTTCGTGTCGCTGAGAGATACGCAGTATTTT
CASGFGFVSLRDTQYF
>TRBJ2-1|few|TRBV7-6|TRBD2
TGTGCCAGCAGCTTAGAGACTAGCGGGAACATTGAGCAGTTCTTC
CASSLETSGNIEQFF
>TRBJ1-2|NA|TRBV7-9|NA
TGTGCCAGCAGCTTCCCAGGGGCTTATGGCCACACCTTC
CASSFPGAYGHTF
>TRBJ1-5|NA|TRBV5-6|NA
TGTGCCAGCAGCTTGGAGGGTCTTAGGAATCAGCCCCAGCATTTT
CASSLEGLRNQPQHF
>TRBJ2-3|NA|TRBV20-1|TRBD2
TGCAGTGCCGGCCTGACTAGCGGGGGAGATACGCAGTATTTT
CSAGLTSGGDTQYF
>TRBJ1-1|NA|TRBV6-2/TRBV6-3|NA
TGTGCCAGCAGCCCCGGGACAACGAACACTGAAGCTTTCTTT
CASSPGTTNTEAFF
>TRBJ2-5|few|TRBV27|NA
TGTGCCAGCAGTTTACTCGGGACGGGACAAGAGACCCAGTACTTC
CASSLLGTGQETQYF